This TCR beta chain appears in the sequencing data of a study of T cells in localized non-small cell lung cancer. Study conclusions and caveats: Uninvolved adjacent lung, not tumor, had the highest T cell clonality. Adjacent lung exhibited a median of 57 among the 100 most abundant tumor clones.

For this clone: Its matching antigen is unknown.

Method: immunoSEQ multiplex PCR; TCRdb's copy keeps in-frame clones and lacks some. The sample carries around 50,000 clones, under 85% recorded once. Germline CDR1 reads MNHEY; CDR2 reads SVGAGI. Trimming pared 5 bases from V and 3 bases from J, leaving 14 bases between. The CDR3 is made up of 15 amino acids. The receptor comes from a female donor older than 55 with stage II squamous cell lung carcinoma. This chain connects TRBV6-5 to TRBJ1-5; D remains ambiguous. The sample in question was peripheral blood, obtained before any cancer treatment. Here the CDR3 reads CASSRSVSLNQPQHF. CDR3 DNA: TGTGCCAGCAGTCGTTCGGTGTCACTCAATCAGCCCCAGCATTTT.